This TCR beta chain was captured in a study of CD8 T cells in Susac syndrome. Study context: At the time their blood was drawn, patients with Susac syndrome were either therapy-naive, on corticosteroids (with some of them also receiving intravenous immunoglobulin), or on intravenous immunoglobulin alone.

CD8+ and CD4+ T cells from blood underwent TCR beta sequencing. Under recently defined diagnostic criteria, the patients with Susac syndrome qualified as having definite or probable disease. Germline CDR1 reads SGHRS; CDR2 reads YFSETQ. The CDR3 is 13 amino acids. V lost 4 bases, J lost 2 bases, and 9 bases lay in between. Random hexamers were used to reverse transcribe an amount of roughly 0.5 to 1 ug RNA. The amplification used immunoSEQ multiplex PCR on TCR beta CDR3; it spanned 54 Vbeta and 13 Jbeta. From the immunoSEQ multiplex PCR reads, TCRdb called clonotypes with MiXCR, one entry per CDR3 protein. The table shows approximately 190,000 distinct CDR3 sequences, with 95% occurring only once.

This clonotype was obtained from a human donor with Susac syndrome. Sequencing was performed on CD4+ T cells from PBMCs. V and J are TRBV5-1 and TRBJ2-5, with a weak D call TRBD2 (6 bases). CDR3 protein: CASSGGTQETQYF. DNA for the CDR3: TGCGCCAGCAGCGGCGGGACGCAAGAGACCCAGTACTTC. The full variable domain, its missing parts supplied by reference TRBV5-1 and TRBJ2-5, is KAGVTQTPRYLIKTRGQQVTLSCSPISGHRSVSWYQQTPGQGLQFLFEYFSETQRNKGNFPGRFSGRQFSNSRSEMNVSTLELGDSALYLCASSGGTQETQYFGPGTRLLVL.